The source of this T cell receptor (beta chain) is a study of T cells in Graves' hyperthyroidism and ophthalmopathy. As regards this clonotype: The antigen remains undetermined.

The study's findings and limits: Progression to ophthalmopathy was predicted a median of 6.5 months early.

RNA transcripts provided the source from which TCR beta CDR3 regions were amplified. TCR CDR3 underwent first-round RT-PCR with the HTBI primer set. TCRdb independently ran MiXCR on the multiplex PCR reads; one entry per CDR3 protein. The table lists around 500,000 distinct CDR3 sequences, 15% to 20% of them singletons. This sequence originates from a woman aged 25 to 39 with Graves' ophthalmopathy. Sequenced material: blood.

CDR3 DNA sequence: TGTGCCAGCAGTCCCGACAGGGCAAGCTCCTACGAGCAGTACTTC. Its translation: CASSPDRASSYEQYF. The rearrangement joins TRBV6-2 or TRBV6-3 to TRBJ2-7, with 7 bases lining up with TRBD1. The CDR3 consists of 15 residues. Germline CDR1 MNHEY, CDR2 SVGEGT. V lost 5 bases and J lost 0; bases outside the gene matches: 7.